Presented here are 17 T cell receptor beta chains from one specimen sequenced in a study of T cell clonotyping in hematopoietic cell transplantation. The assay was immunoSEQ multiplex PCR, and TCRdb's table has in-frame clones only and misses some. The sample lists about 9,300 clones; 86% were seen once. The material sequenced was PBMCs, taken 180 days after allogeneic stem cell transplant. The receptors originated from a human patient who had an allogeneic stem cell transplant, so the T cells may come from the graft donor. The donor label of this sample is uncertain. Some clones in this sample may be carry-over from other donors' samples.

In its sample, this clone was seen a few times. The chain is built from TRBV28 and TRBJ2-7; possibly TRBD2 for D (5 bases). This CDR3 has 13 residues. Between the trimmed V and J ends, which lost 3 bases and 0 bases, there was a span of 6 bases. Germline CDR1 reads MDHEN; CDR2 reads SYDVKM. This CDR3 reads CASSFGSSYEQYF. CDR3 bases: TGTGCCAGCAGTTTTGGGAGCTCCTACGAGCAGTACTTC.

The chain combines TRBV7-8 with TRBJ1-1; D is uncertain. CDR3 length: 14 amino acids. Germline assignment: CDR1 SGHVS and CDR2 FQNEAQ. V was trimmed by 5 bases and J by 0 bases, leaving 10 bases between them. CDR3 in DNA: TGTGCCAGCAGCCCCGGAAGGGTGAACACTGAAGCTTTCTTT. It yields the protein CASSPGRVNTEAFF.

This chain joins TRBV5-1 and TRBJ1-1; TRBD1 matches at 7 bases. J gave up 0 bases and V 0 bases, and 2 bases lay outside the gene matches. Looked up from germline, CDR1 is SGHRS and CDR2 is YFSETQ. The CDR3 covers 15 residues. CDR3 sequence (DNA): TGCGCCAGCAGCTTGGGGGACAGTTTGAACACTGAAGCTTTCTTT. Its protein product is CASSLGDSLNTEAFF.

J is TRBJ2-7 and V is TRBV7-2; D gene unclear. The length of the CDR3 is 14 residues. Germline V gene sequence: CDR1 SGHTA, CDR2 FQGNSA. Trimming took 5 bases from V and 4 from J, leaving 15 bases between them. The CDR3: CASSPSGIKYEQYF. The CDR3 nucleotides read TGTGCCAGCAGCCCTTCTGGGATTAAATACGAGCAGTACTTC.

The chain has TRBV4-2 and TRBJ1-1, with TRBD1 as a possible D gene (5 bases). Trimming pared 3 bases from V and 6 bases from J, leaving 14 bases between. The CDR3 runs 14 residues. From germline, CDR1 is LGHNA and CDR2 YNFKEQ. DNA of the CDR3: TGTGCCAGCAGCCAGAAAGGGGTGATGGCTGAAGCTTTCTTT. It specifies CASSQKGVMAEAFF.

The chain's CDR3 is CASSLTENIQYF. CDR3 DNA: TGTGCCAGCAGCTTGACGGAAAACATTCAGTACTTC. The chain has TRBV5-6 and TRBJ2-4; D gene uncertain. Germline CDR1 is SGHDT and CDR2 is YYEEEE. V gave up 1 base and J gave up 5 bases, with 4 bases separating them. The length of the CDR3 is 12 residues.

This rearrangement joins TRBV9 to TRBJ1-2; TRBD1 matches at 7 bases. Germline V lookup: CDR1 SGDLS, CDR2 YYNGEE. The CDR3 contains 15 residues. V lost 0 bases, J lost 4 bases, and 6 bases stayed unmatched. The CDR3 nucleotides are TGTGCCAGCAGCGTAGGGGGACGGGACAGCTATGGCTACACCTTC. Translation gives CASSVGGRDSYGYTF.

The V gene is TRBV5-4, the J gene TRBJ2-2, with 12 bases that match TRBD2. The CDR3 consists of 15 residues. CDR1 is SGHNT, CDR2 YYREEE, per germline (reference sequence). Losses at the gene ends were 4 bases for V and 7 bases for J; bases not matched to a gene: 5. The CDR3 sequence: CASSLAGGPDGELFF. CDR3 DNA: TGTGCCAGCAGCCTAGCGGGGGGGCCTGACGGGGAGCTGTTTTTT.

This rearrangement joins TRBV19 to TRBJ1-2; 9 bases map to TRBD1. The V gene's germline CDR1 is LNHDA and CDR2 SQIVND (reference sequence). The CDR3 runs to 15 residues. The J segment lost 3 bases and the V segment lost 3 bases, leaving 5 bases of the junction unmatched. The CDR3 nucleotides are TGTGCCAGTAGTATCGGACAGGGGATTGACTATGGCTACACCTTC. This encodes CASSIGQGIDYGYTF. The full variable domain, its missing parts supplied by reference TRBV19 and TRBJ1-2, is DGGITQSPKYLFRKEGQNVTLSCEQNLNHDAMYWYRQDPGQGLRLIYYSQIVNDFQKGDIAEGYSVSREKKESFPLTVTSAQKNPTAFYLCASSIGQGIDYGYTFGSGTRLTVV.

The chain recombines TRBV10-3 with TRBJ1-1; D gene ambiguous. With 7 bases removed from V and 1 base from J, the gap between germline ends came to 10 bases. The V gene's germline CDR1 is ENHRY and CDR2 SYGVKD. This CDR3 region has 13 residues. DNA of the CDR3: TGTGCCATCACAGCAGATCCGAACACTGAAGCTTTCTTT. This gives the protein CAITADPNTEAFF.

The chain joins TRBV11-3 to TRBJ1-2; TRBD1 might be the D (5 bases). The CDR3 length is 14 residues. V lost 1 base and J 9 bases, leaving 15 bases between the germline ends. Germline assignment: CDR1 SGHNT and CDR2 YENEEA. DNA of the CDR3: TGTGCCAGCAGCTTAGGTGGGGCAGACAAGAGCTACACCTTC. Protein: CASSLGGADKSYTF.

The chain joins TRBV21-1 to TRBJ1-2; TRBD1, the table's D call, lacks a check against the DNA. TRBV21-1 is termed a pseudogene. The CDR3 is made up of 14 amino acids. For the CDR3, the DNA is TGTGCCAGCAGCAATTCAAGACAAGTCTATGGCTACACCTTC. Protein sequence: CASSNSRQVYGYTF.

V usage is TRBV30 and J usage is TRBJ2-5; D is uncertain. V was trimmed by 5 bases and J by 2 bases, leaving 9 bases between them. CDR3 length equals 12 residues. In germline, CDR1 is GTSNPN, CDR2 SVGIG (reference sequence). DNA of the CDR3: TGTGCCTGGCAGAGACAACAAGAGACCCAGTACTTC. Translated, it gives CAWQRQQETQYF.

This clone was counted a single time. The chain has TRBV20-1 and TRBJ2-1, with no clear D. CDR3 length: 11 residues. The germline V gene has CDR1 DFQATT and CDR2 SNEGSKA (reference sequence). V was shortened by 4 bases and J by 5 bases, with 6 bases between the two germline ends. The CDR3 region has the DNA TGCAGTGCTATAAACAACAATGAGCAGTTCTTC. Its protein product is CSAINNNEQFF.

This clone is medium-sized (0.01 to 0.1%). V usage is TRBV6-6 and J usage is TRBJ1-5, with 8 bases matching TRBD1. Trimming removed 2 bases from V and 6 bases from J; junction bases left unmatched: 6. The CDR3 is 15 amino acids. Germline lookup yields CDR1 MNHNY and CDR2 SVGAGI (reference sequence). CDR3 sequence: CASSYSQGAAQPQHF. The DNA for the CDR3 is TGTGCCAGCAGTTACAGTCAGGGGGCGGCTCAGCCCCAGCATTTT.

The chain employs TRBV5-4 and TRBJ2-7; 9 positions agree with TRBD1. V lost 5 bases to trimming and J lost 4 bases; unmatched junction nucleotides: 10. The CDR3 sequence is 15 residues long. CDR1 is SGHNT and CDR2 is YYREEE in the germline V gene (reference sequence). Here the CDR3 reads CASSSGQGKAYEQYF. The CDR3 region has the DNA TGTGCCAGCAGTTCGGGACAGGGAAAAGCTTACGAGCAGTACTTC.

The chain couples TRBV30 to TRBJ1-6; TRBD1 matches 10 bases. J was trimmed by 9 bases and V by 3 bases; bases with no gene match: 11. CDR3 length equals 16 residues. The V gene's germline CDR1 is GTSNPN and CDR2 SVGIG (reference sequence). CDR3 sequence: CAWRRGLGQGVSPLHF. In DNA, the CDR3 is TGTGCCTGGAGAAGAGGTCTTGGACAGGGGGTTTCACCCCTCCACTTT.